This T cell receptor (beta chain) was identified in a study of shared clonotypes between healthy human individuals. Background on the study: Donors were two women and a few men aged 18 to 49.

V shed 5 bases and J shed 3 bases, with 11 bases lying between them. CDR3 size: 13 residues. Germline values: CDR1 MRHNA, CDR2 SNTAGT. The assay was immunoSEQ multiplex PCR, and TCRdb's table has in-frame clones only and misses some. The sample lists roughly 700,000 clones; around 74% were seen once. The clonotype was recovered from a woman in her 30s in good health. Sequencing input: memory CD4+ T cells sorted from blood. Documented subset: CD45RA-negative fraction. The V gene is TRBV6-4, the J gene TRBJ2-7, with D uncertain. The CDR3 here is CASSYGYGYEQYF. DNA for the CDR3: TGTGCCAGCAGTTACGGTTACGGCTACGAGCAGTACTTC.